The 28 T cell receptor beta chains presented below share a single source sample, sequenced in a study of blood T cells in healthy people across ages. Primers used in a second PCR of roughly 7 to 11 cycles were a sample-barcoded 5' primer and a J-beta primer mix. TCRdb processed the 5' RACE reads anew with MiXCR; each CDR3 protein has one entry. This sample has around 1,600,000 distinct CDR3 sequences, with approximately 42% found just once. Specimen: blood. The origin of the receptors is a woman younger than 35 in good health.

The table lists this clonotype with a count of one. The genes are TRBV5-4 and TRBJ2-1; D remains unclear. The CDR3 totals 13 residues. The germline V and J ends were trimmed by 1 base and 9 bases, with 11 bases remaining between them. Germline CDR1 and CDR2: SGHNT and YYREEE (reference sequence). CDR3 nucleotides: TGTGCCAGCAGCTTGAACTCCCTGGGTGAGCAGTTCTTC. Translating gives CASSLNSLGEQFF.

This clonotype was counted only a few times. The rearrangement uses TRBV3-1 and TRBJ1-5, with D possibly matching TRBD1 (5 bases). The V gene's germline CDR1 is LGHDT and CDR2 YNNKEL (reference sequence). V lost 0 bases and J lost 3, with 9 bases in between. There are 15 residues in the CDR3. In DNA form, the CDR3 reads TGTGCCAGCAGCCAAGAGGGGGGTAACAATCAGCCCCAGCATTTT. The encoded protein is CASSQEGGNNQPQHF. Combining the CDR3 with reference TRBV3-1 and TRBJ1-5 gives the whole variable domain DTAVSQTPKYLVTQMGNDKSIKCEQNLGHDTMYWYKQDSKKFLKIMFSYNNKELIINETVPNRFSPKSPDKAHLNLHINSLELGDSAVYFCASSQEGGNNQPQHFGDGTRLSIL.

This chain joins TRBV7-2 and TRBJ2-3; 10 bases agree with TRBD2. V was clipped by 1 base and J by 0 bases; unmatched bases: 4. The CDR3 is made up of 17 amino acids. The V gene's germline CDR1 is SGHTA and CDR2 FQGNSA. The CDR3 reads CASSLGSGGGSTDTQYF. The CDR3 region has the DNA TGTGCCAGCAGCTTAGGGAGCGGGGGGGGGAGCACAGATACGCAGTATTTT.

The V call is TRBV20-1, the J call TRBJ2-5; D may be TRBD2 (5 bases). Matching the DNA end better, TRBJ2-1 makes the J call doubtful. The CDR3 has 13 amino acids. In germline, CDR1 is DFQATT, CDR2 SNEGSKA (reference sequence). The CDR3 sequence: CSATNANQETQFF. In DNA form, the CDR3 reads TGCAGTGCGACTAACGCTAACCAAGAGACCCAGTTCTTC.

The chain joins TRBV30 to TRBJ2-7; no firm D call. Germline CDR1 is GTSNPN and CDR2 is SVGIG (reference sequence). The ends were cut back, 0 bases at V and 7 bases at J, with 13 bases in the middle. This CDR3 contains 13 residues. The CDR3 nucleotides read TGTGCCTGGAGTGTAGGAGTCCATAAGGAGCAGTACTTC. Its translation: CAWSVGVHKEQYF.

At least ten counts were recorded for this clonotype. The chain couples TRBV7-9 to TRBJ2-1, with 7 bases lining up with TRBD2. V shed 6 bases and J 4 bases; nucleotides not matched to a gene: 6. Germline CDR1 reads SEHNR; CDR2 reads FQNEAQ (reference sequence). The CDR3 has 14 residues. The CDR3 sequence is CASSYSGSYNEQFF. DNA of the CDR3: TGTGCCAGCAGTTATAGCGGGTCGTACAATGAGCAGTTCTTC.

This sequence joins TRBV27 and TRBJ2-4; D gene uncertain. Matching the DNA end better, TRBJ2-7 makes the J call doubtful. From germline, CDR1 is MNHEY and CDR2 SMNVEV (reference sequence). There are 13 residues in the CDR3. CDR3 in DNA: TGTGCCAGCGGCCTCCGGGCTCACTACGAGCAGTACTTC. Amino acids: CASGLRAHYEQYF.

This clonotype was detected only a few times. The junction departs from the called germline gene at one end, perhaps through a read error. The rearrangement links TRBV2 to TRBJ1-5, with 8 positions matching TRBD1. Germline values: CDR1 SNHLY, CDR2 FYNNEI. The length of the CDR3 is 15 residues. The CDR3 DNA follows: TGTGCCAGCAGCGAAGACAGGGGTAGCAATCAGCCCCAGCATTTT. It specifies CASSEDRGSNQPQHF.

The chain carries TRBV7-2 and TRBJ2-7; TRBD2 agrees at 11 bases. V shed 6 bases and J 2 bases; nucleotides not matched to a gene: 15. The V gene's germline CDR1 is SGHTA and CDR2 FQGNSA. This CDR3 has 18 residues. The chain's CDR3 is CASSKHKLTSGSPYEQYF. CDR3 nucleotide sequence: TGTGCCAGCAGTAAACACAAACTTACTAGCGGGAGCCCCTACGAGCAGTACTTC.

This rearrangement joins TRBV6-1 to TRBJ2-2; 11 nucleotides agree with TRBD2. The CDR3 consists of 15 residues. Unmatched junction bases numbered 7, after V lost 7 bases and J lost 6 bases. Looked up from germline, CDR1 is MNHNS and CDR2 is SASEGT. The CDR3 DNA reads as TGTGCCAGCAAAGGAAGACTAGCGGGGCCCGGGGAGCTGTTTTTT. As protein: CASKGRLAGPGELFF.

CDR3 DNA: TGTGCCAGCAGGGTTCGGGCTAGCACAGATACGCAGTATTTT. The encoded protein is CASRVRASTDTQYF. The chain links TRBV6-2 or TRBV6-3 to TRBJ2-3; D not resolved. This CDR3 has 14 residues. V lost 6 bases, J lost 0 bases, and 10 bases lay in between. Germline loops: CDR1 MNHEY, CDR2 SVGEGT.

The chain has TRBV10-3 and TRBJ1-1; 9 bases align to TRBD1. J lost 1 base, V lost 4 bases, and 1 base had no gene match. From germline, CDR1 is ENHRY and CDR2 SYGVKD. The CDR3 spans 14 residues. The CDR3 sequence: CAISVDRGNTEAFF. The CDR3 DNA reads TGTGCCATCAGTGTGGACAGGGGGAACACTGAAGCTTTCTTT.

The chain recombines TRBV9 with TRBJ1-1, with 7 bases matching TRBD1. J gave up 4 bases and V 0 bases, and 6 bases lay outside the gene matches. The CDR3 runs 15 residues. The germline V gene encodes CDR1 SGDLS and CDR2 YYNGEE. CDR3 in amino acids: CASSVAVTGFTEAFF. The CDR3, as DNA: TGTGCCAGCAGCGTAGCTGTGACAGGGTTCACTGAAGCTTTCTTT. The full variable domain, with the rest looked up from reference TRBV9 and TRBJ1-1, is DSGVTQTPKHLITATGQRVTLRCSPRSGDLSVYWYQQSLDQGLQFLIQYYNGEERAKGNILERFSAQQFPDLHSELNLSSLELGDSALYFCASSVAVTGFTEAFFGQGTRLTVV.

V and J are TRBV13 and TRBJ2-1, with 13 nucleotides matching TRBD2. The better agreement between TRBJ2-7 and the DNA end casts doubt on the J call. The CDR3 contains 17 residues. Germline V gene lookup returns CDR1 PRHDT and CDR2 FYEKMQ (reference sequence). The CDR3 here is CASSNYRTSGSNNEQYF. The CDR3 DNA is TGTGCCAGCAGCAACTACCGGACTAGCGGGAGTAACAATGAGCAGTACTTC.

On this clonotype itself: The germline gene is not matched at one end of the junction; a read error may be the cause. The chain combines TRBV10-3 with TRBJ2-3; TRBD2 agrees at 10 bases. Germline CDR1 is ENHRY and CDR2 is SYGVKD. The CDR3 contains 15 residues. The CDR3 DNA is TGTGTCATCAGAGACTTTAGCGGGGGGTCAGATACGCAGTATTTT. Encoded protein: CVIRDFSGGSDTQYF.

The chain carries TRBV10-3 and TRBJ1-2; D unclear. Looked up from germline, CDR1 is ENHRY and CDR2 is SYGVKD. Trimming removed 5 bases from V and 7 bases from J, with 17 bases in between. This CDR3 is built from 14 residues. The DNA for the CDR3 is TGTGCCATCAGTCGAAATAGGAGAAGCTCTGGCTACACCTTC. The encoded protein is CAISRNRRSSGYTF.

The chain has TRBV24-1 and TRBJ2-7, with a weak D call TRBD1 (5 bases). The V end was cut by 5 bases, the J end by 5 bases, with 12 bases between. This CDR3 has 13 amino acids. Germline loops: CDR1 KGHDR, CDR2 SFDVKD. The CDR3 spells CATSGAGLNEQYF. DNA of the CDR3: TGTGCCACCAGTGGTGCAGGGCTCAACGAGCAGTACTTC.

This clonotype was counted only a few times. This chain links TRBV19 with TRBJ2-7; a possible D gene is TRBD1 (6 bases). V dropped 6 bases and J dropped 0 bases, with 12 bases sitting between them. The CDR3 has 14 residues. In germline, CDR1 is LNHDA, CDR2 SQIVND (reference sequence). The chain's CDR3 is CASRLTGSSYEQYF. The CDR3 region has the DNA TGTGCCAGTAGACTGACAGGCAGCTCCTACGAGCAGTACTTC.

This clonotype came up a few times. The rearrangement links TRBV6-1 to TRBJ1-1; 7 nucleotides align to TRBD1. The germline V gene has CDR1 MNHNS and CDR2 SASEGT. This CDR3 region has 14 residues. The trim removed 3 bases at V and 4 bases at J, leaving 5 bases unmatched. The CDR3 loop is CASSETGIPTEAFF. Written as DNA, the CDR3 is TGTGCCAGCAGTGAGACAGGGATCCCCACTGAAGCTTTCTTT.

The gene calls are TRBV3-1 and TRBJ2-1, with a tentative D call TRBD2 (7 bases). Trimming left V 2 bases short and J 6 bases short, with 14 bases between. This CDR3 comprises 15 residues. Germline CDR1 LGHDT, CDR2 YNNKEL (reference sequence). CDR3 sequence (DNA): TGTGCCAGCAGCCAAAGGGGGAGGGAGGGCAATGAGCAGTTCTTC. This gives the protein CASSQRGREGNEQFF.

The chain combines TRBV12-3 or TRBV12-4 with TRBJ1-4; 10 nucleotides match TRBD1. V shed 3 bases and J 8 bases; nucleotides not matched to a gene: 6. This CDR3 spans 15 amino acids. DNA of the CDR3: TGTGCCAGCAGTTTGAATGGACAGGGGGGCGAAAAACTGTTTTTT. This sequence encodes CASSLNGQGGEKLFF.

The rearrangement joins TRBV7-2 to TRBJ1-2; D remains ambiguous. Germline values: CDR1 SGHTA, CDR2 FQGNSA. V was cut by 1 base and J by 8 bases, with 8 bases left in between. The CDR3 has 12 residues. The CDR3, as DNA: TGTGCCAGCAGCTTAGAGAGGGAAGGCTACACCTTC. Its translation: CASSLEREGYTF.

This clonotype was detected a few times. The chain carries TRBV27 and TRBJ1-5, with D maybe TRBD1 (5 bases). Germline V gene sequence: CDR1 MNHEY, CDR2 SMNVEV (reference sequence). V was cut by 5 bases and J by 5 bases, with 13 bases left in between. This CDR3 has 14 amino acids. The CDR3 here is CASSTWGYDQPQHF. The CDR3 nucleotides are TGTGCCAGCAGTACATGGGGGTATGATCAGCCCCAGCATTTT.

The chain links TRBV6-2 or TRBV6-3 to TRBJ1-1; D is unclear. CDR3 length: 16 amino acids. The germline gives CDR1 MNHEY, CDR2 SVGEGT. Trimming shortened V by 2 bases and J by 0 bases, and 13 bases separated the two germline ends. CDR3 sequence (DNA): TGTGCCAGCAGTTACGGTCTCTTGGCAATGAACACTGAAGCTTTCTTT. It codes for CASSYGLLAMNTEAFF.

The rearrangement links TRBV12-3 or TRBV12-4 to TRBJ2-3, with D possibly matching TRBD2 (5 bases). V shed 7 bases and J shed 8 bases, with 13 bases lying between them. CDR3 size: 12 residues. The CDR3 DNA is TGTGCCAGCACCCCGGAGGAGAGTACGCAGTATTTT. This sequence encodes CASTPEESTQYF.

The V gene is TRBV6-6, the J gene TRBJ2-1; D is uncertain. The CDR3 has 11 residues. The V and J ends lost 5 bases and 8 bases respectively, with 7 bases between them. Germline values: CDR1 MNHNY, CDR2 SVGAGI (reference sequence). CDR3 bases: TGTGCCAGCAGTCAAAAATATGAGCAGTTCTTC. Translation gives CASSQKYEQFF.

The gene calls are TRBV29-1 and TRBJ2-7; either TRBD1 or TRBD2 may supply D (5 bases each). Trimming removed 3 bases from V and 5 bases from J, with 5 bases in between. The CDR3 has 10 residues. The germline V gene has CDR1 SQVTM and CDR2 ANQGSEA. The CDR3 nucleotides are TGCAGCGTTGAGGGACACGAGCAGTACTTC. Its translation is CSVEGHEQYF.

The chain combines TRBV6-5 with TRBJ1-1; D is possibly TRBD1 (6 bases). The germline V gene has CDR1 MNHEY and CDR2 SVGAGI. Trimming left V 6 bases short and J 4 bases short, with 21 bases between. The CDR3 has 16 amino acids. CDR3 sequence reads: CASSLRGGTSSTEAFF. The CDR3 bases are TGTGCCAGCAGCCTCCGAGGGGGGACAAGTTCCACTGAAGCTTTCTTT.